A selection of T cell receptor beta chains follows, all from one sample in a study of blood T cell repertoires in COVID-19. Clones were read by immunoSEQ multiplex PCR, and TCRdb kept only the in-frame ones, dropping some. The table has around 140,000 clones, 88% seen once; the top ten hold roughly 2.5%. The sequencing input was peripheral blood. The receptors stem from a human donor with COVID-19, enrolled during active disease. The donor label of this sample is uncertain. CDR3s include the opening cysteine and the closing phenylalanine or tryptophan. A D gene is named only where the DNA matches it firmly. Not all rows give a size; the values are once, few, many and, for expanded clones, a class.

TRBJ1-4 | TRBV19 | - | - | CASIGQGREKLFF | TGTGCCAGTATAGGACAAGGACGTGAAAAACTGTTTTTT
TRBJ1-6 | TRBV7-8 | - | - | CASSGRSTLVGNSPLHF | TGTGCCAGCAGCGGGCGGTCGACACTAGTGGGTAATTCACCCCTCCACTTT
TRBJ1-2 | TRBV6-5 | - | TRBD1 | CASNRGQGFGYTF | TGTGCCAGCAATAGGGGACAGGGTTTTGGCTACACCTTC
TRBJ1-2 | TRBV2 | - | - | CASRESGEGGYTF | TGTGCCAGCAGGGAGTCAGGGGAAGGCGGCTACACCTTC
TRBJ2-7 | TRBV29-1 | - | TRBD1 | CSVVTWTGTYEQYF | TGCAGCGTTGTGACCTGGACAGGTACCTACGAGCAGTACTTC
TRBJ1-2 | TRBV12-3/TRBV12-4 | - | - | CASSLTGYGYTF | TGTGCCAGCAGTTTAACCGGCTATGGCTACACCTTC
TRBJ2-5 | TRBV5-1 | - | TRBD1 | CASSPGAGGQETQYF | TGCGCCAGCAGCCCAGGGGCAGGGGGACAAGAGACCCAGTACTTC
TRBJ1-1 | TRBV3-1/TRBV3-2 | - | - | CASSQDGGKGAFF | TGTGCCAGCAGCCAAGATGGAGGAAAAGGAGCTTTCTTT
TRBJ2-7 | TRBV5-1 | - | - | CASSLYGSTSYEQYF | TGCGCCAGCAGCTTGTATGGTAGCACCTCCTACGAGCAGTACTTC
TRBJ2-7 | TRBV14 | - | - | CASRYTTESYEQYF | TGTGCCAGCAGATACACAACGGAGTCCTACGAGCAGTACTTC
TRBJ2-7 | TRBV29-1 | - | - | CSVVVNYEQYF | TGCAGCGTTGTAGTCAACTACGAGCAGTACTTC
TRBJ1-5 | TRBV5-5 | - | TRBD1 | CASSLEGQGTNQPQHF | TGTGCCAGCAGCTTGGAAGGACAGGGCACCAATCAGCCCCAGCATTTT
TRBJ1-6 | TRBV2 | - | - | CASSARARISLHF | TGTGCCAGCAGTGCGCGGGCTAGAATATCCCTCCACTTT
TRBJ1-6 | TRBV3-1/TRBV3-2 | - | - | CASSPHLGGELYNSPLHF | TGTGCCAGCAGCCCCCATCTGGGGGGGGAGCTCTATAATTCACCCCTCCACTTT
TRBJ1-6 | TRBV5-1 | - | TRBD1 | CATSAIQGQNSPLHF | TGCGCCACCAGCGCAATACAGGGGCAGAATTCACCCCTCCACTTT
TRBJ1-3 | TRBV25-1 | - | - | CASGGWQEAGNTIYF | TGTGCCAGCGGAGGGTGGCAGGAGGCTGGAAACACCATATATTTT
TRBJ1-6 | TRBV2 | - | - | CASSEYFGGPLHF | TGTGCCAGCAGTGAATATTTCGGGGGACCCCTCCACTTT
TRBJ2-3 | TRBV2 | - | - | CASSDPRRGRTDTQYF | TGTGCCAGCAGTGATCCTAGGCGGGGCCGCACAGATACGCAGTATTTT
TRBJ2-1 | TRBV2 | - | - | CASSGGLNNEQFF | TGTGCCAGCAGTGGGGGGCTGAACAATGAGCAGTTCTTC
TRBJ2-5 | TRBV7-3 | - | TRBD2 | CASSLGLAETQYF | TGTGCCAGCAGCTTGGGACTAGCGGAGACCCAGTACTTC
TRBJ1-5 | TRBV7-2 | - | TRBD1 | CASSFGPGQFSNQPQHF | TGTGCCAGCAGCTTTGGCCCGGGACAGTTTAGCAATCAGCCCCAGCATTTT
TRBJ2-7 | TRBV11-3 | few | TRBD1 | CASSKGTALSEQYF | TGTGCCAGCAGCAAAGGGACAGCCCTCTCCGAGCAGTACTTC
TRBJ1-1 | TRBV5-4 | few | - | CASSYQGRDTEAFF | TGTGCCAGCAGCTATCAGGGCCGGGACACTGAAGCTTTCTTT
TRBJ1-5 | TRBV3-1/TRBV3-2 | - | - | CASSQGAQPQHF | TGTGCCAGCAGCCAGGGGGCCCAGCCCCAGCATTTT
TRBJ1-4 | TRBV19 | - | TRBD1 | CASSKGSGQEPGEKLFF | TGTGCCAGTAGTAAAGGGTCGGGACAGGAACCCGGGGAAAAACTGTTTTTT
TRBJ2-1 | TRBV11-2 | - | TRBD2 | CASSSFSGGAGEQFF | TGTGCCAGCAGCTCGTTTAGCGGGGGGGCCGGTGAGCAGTTCTTC
TRBJ2-2 | TRBV19 | - | TRBD1 | CASSAGTGGTGELFF | TGTGCCAGTAGCGCCGGGACAGGGGGAACCGGGGAGCTGTTTTTT
TRBJ1-2 | TRBV19 | - | - | CASTAVGLSYGYTF | TGTGCCAGTACCGCGGTTGGGTTATCCTATGGCTACACCTTC
TRBJ1-2 | TRBV27 | - | TRBD1 | CASSLEGAYGYTF | TGTGCCAGCAGTTTAGAGGGGGCGTATGGCTACACCTTC
TRBJ2-7 | TRBV18 | once | - | CASSPQESSYEQYF | TGTGCCAGCTCACCACAGGAGAGCTCCTACGAGCAGTACTTC
TRBJ2-3 | TRBV7-9 | - | - | CASSGEGSWDTDTQYF | TGTGCCAGCAGCGGAGAAGGGAGCTGGGACACAGATACGCAGTATTTT
TRBJ2-7 | TRBV10-3 | - | - | CAISSSYEQYF | TGTGCCATCAGCTCGTCCTACGAGCAGTACTTC
TRBJ2-2 | TRBV6-5 | - | TRBD1 | CASSSLHRGSGGELFF | TGTGCCAGCAGTTCTTTACACAGGGGCTCGGGCGGGGAGCTGTTTTTT
TRBJ1-4 | TRBV7-9 | - | TRBD1 | CASSRQGLDEKLFF | TGTGCCAGCAGCCGACAGGGTTTAGATGAAAAACTGTTTTTT
TRBJ1-4 | TRBV2 | - | - | CASSPDSGDEKLFF | TGTGCCAGCAGCCCGGACAGTGGGGACGAAAAACTGTTTTTT
TRBJ1-1 | TRBV25-1 | few | - | CASSDPTGTTEAFF | TGTGCCAGCAGTGATCCTACAGGGACCACTGAAGCTTTCTTT
TRBJ1-1 | TRBV18 | - | - | CASSPEDAPEAFF | TGTGCCAGCTCACCAGAGGATGCGCCTGAAGCTTTCTTT
TRBJ1-3 | TRBV7-3 | once | - | CASSLNPLSSGNTIYF | TGTGCCAGCAGCTTAAATCCCCTTAGCTCTGGAAACACCATATATTTT
TRBJ2-5 | TRBV7-6 | - | TRBD1 | CASSLVPRQGMETQYF | TGTGCCAGCAGCTTAGTGCCGAGACAGGGGATGGAGACCCAGTACTTC
TRBJ2-3 | TRBV11-2 | - | - | CASRHRRDNLPGDTQYF | TGTGCCAGCAGACACCGCCGGGACAACCTCCCGGGTGATACGCAGTATTTT
TRBJ1-2 | TRBV12-3/TRBV12-4 | - | - | CASNGISEGYTF | TGTGCCAGCAACGGGATATCAGAGGGCTACACCTTC
TRBJ2-1 | TRBV5-8 | - | TRBD2 | CASSAPGTSGRDEQFF | TGTGCCAGCAGCGCGCCCGGGACTAGCGGGAGGGATGAGCAGTTCTTC
TRBJ2-2 | TRBV18 | - | - | CASSPNNVATNTGELFF | TGTGCCAGCTCCCCTAACAACGTAGCTACGAACACCGGGGAGCTGTTTTTT
TRBJ2-7 | TRBV5-4 | - | - | CASSLDATDYEQYF | TGTGCCAGCAGCTTGGATGCGACAGACTACGAGCAGTACTTC
TRBJ2-3 | TRBV19 | - | - | CASSIEGGDGQSPDTQYF | TGTGCCAGTAGTATAGAAGGGGGTGACGGACAGAGCCCCGATACGCAGTATTTT
TRBJ2-3 | TRBV2 | - | - | CASPRRGRGADTQYF | TGTGCCAGCCCTAGGCGGGGCAGGGGGGCAGATACGCAGTATTTT
TRBJ2-4 | TRBV7-9 | - | - | CASSLMRGIQYF | TGTGCCAGCAGCTTAATGAGAGGCATTCAGTACTTC
TRBJ2-2 | TRBV18 | once | - | CASSPWDSRGELFF | TGTGCCAGCTCACCTTGGGACTCGAGGGGAGAGCTGTTTTTT
TRBJ2-1 | TRBV27 | - | - | CASSTPGSNPAEQFF | TGTGCCAGCTCCACCCCAGGGTCGAATCCAGCCGAGCAGTTCTTC
TRBJ1-2 | TRBV10-3 | - | TRBD1 | CAISPDRGEGYTF | TGTGCCATCAGCCCGGACAGGGGCGAGGGTTACACCTTC
TRBJ1-2 | TRBV16 | - | - | CASSQGRDNYGYTF | TGTGCCAGCAGCCAAGGGAGGGATAACTATGGCTACACCTTC
TRBJ2-2 | TRBV18 | - | TRBD2 | CVSSPWAGGNTGELFF | TGTGTCAGCTCACCTTGGGCGGGAGGAAACACCGGGGAGCTGTTTTTT